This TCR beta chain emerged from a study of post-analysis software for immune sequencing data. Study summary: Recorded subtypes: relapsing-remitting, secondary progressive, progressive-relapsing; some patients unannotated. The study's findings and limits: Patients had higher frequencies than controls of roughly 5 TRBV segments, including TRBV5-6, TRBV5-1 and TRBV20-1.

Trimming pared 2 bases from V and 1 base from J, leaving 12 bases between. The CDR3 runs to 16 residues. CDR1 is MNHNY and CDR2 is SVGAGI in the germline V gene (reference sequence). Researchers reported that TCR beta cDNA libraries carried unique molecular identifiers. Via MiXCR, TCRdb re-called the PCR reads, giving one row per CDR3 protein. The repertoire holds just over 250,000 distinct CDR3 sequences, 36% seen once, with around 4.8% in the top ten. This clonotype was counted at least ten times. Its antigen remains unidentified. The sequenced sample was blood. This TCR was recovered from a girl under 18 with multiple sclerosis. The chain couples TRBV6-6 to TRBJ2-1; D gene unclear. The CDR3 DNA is TGTGCCAGCAGTTACGGTCCCCAAGTGTCCTACAATGAGCAGTTCTTC. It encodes CASSYGPQVSYNEQFF.